This T cell receptor (beta chain) was recorded in a study of T cells in Graves' hyperthyroidism and ophthalmopathy. Study-wide results and limits: Most expanded thyroid clonotypes above 0.001 also appeared in blood.

Germline CDR1 and CDR2: MNHNS and SASEGT. This CDR3 has 18 amino acids. Losses at the gene ends were 2 bases for V and 9 bases for J; bases not matched to a gene: 14. This clonotype was found many times. As yet, its antigen is unknown. Regions amplified from RNA transcripts were the TCR beta CDR3 regions. HTBI primers were employed in a first-round RT-PCR of the TCR CDR3. TCRdb passed the multiplex PCR reads through MiXCR, listing each CDR3 protein once. The sample records about 260,000 distinct CDR3 sequences, roughly 15% being singletons. The chain couples TRBV6-1 to TRBJ2-2; TRBD2 matches 11 bases. The sample consisted of blood. The clonotype originates from a woman between 18 and 29 years old with Graves' ophthalmopathy. The CDR3 nucleotides read TGTGCCAGCAGTGAAATTTTGGGGGTAGCGACTAGCGGGAGGGAGCTGTTTTTT. Its protein is CASSEILGVATSGRELFF.